The 12 T cell receptor beta chains below were found in one sample sequenced in a study of T cell responses to AZD1222 COVID-19 vaccine (dated by TCRdb to the early 2020s). The receptor library was made with the immunoSEQ multiplex PCR assay. TCRdb stores this immuneACCESS table with in-frame sequences only. Part of the clones is absent; in the studies checked, under half of the shortfall reflects unresolved V genes, and no reason is known for the rest. The table for this sample lists 100,000 or so clones; roughly 87% of them were counted only once. More than 15% of the sample is taken by the ten largest. What this sample's time point label stands for: baseline before first vaccination. The sample here was peripheral blood, taken on day 0 of AZD1222 vaccination. Receptors were obtained from an adult in good health.

This chain connects TRBV7-2 to TRBJ2-5; D is undetermined. The V and J ends lost 6 bases and 1 base respectively, with 9 bases between them. This CDR3 has 13 residues. The germline V gene has CDR1 SGHTA and CDR2 FQGNSA. The chain's CDR3 is CASSPPFQETQYF. The CDR3 DNA follows: TGTGCCAGCAGTCCCCCGTTCCAAGAGACCCAGTACTTC.

This clone was counted once. The rearrangement joins TRBV28 to TRBJ1-5, with D unclear. The length of the CDR3 is 17 residues. Trimming pared 2 bases from V and 0 bases from J, leaving 14 bases between. Germline V gene lookup returns CDR1 MDHEN and CDR2 SYDVKM. CDR3 sequence reads: CASSLRAGRHSNQPQHF. CDR3 nucleotides: TGTGCCAGCAGTTTAAGGGCGGGAAGGCATAGCAATCAGCCCCAGCATTTT.

The chain carries TRBV10-1 and TRBJ2-3; D is undetermined. V lost 0 bases to trimming and J lost 12 bases, with 16 bases between them. In germline, CDR1 is WNHNN, CDR2 SYGVQD (reference sequence). The CDR3 consists of 14 residues. CDR3 sequence reads: CASSESTAVLFQYF. In nucleotides, the CDR3 is TGCGCCAGCAGTGAGTCCACCGCGGTCCTATTCCAGTATTTT.

The V and J genes are TRBV4-1 and TRBJ2-2; 11 bases are a match to TRBD2. Unmatched junction bases numbered 9, after V lost 2 bases and J lost 4 bases. Germline assignment: CDR1 MGHRA and CDR2 YSYEKL. This CDR3 spans 18 amino acids. CDR3 sequence (DNA): TGCGCCAGCAGCCAACAACACGGTAGCGGGAGGGTCACCGGGGAGCTGTTTTTT. Translated: CASSQQHGSGRVTGELFF.

The count of this clone is one. The chain is built from TRBV3-1 (or the pseudogene TRBV3-2) and TRBJ2-1, with 14 bases lining up with TRBD2. The germline V gene encodes CDR1 LGHDT and CDR2 YNNKEL (reference sequence). V lost 5 bases, J lost 10 bases, and 16 bases stayed unmatched. The CDR3 contains 18 residues. CDR3 nucleotides: TGTGCCAGCAGCTCCACTTTTGTAGGGACTAGCGGGAGAATCGAGCAGTTCTTC. It is translated as CASSSTFVGTSGRIEQFF.

The chain combines TRBV6-1 with TRBJ2-3, with a possible D match to TRBD1 (5 bases). This CDR3 region has 14 residues. Germline V CDR1 and CDR2: MNHNS, SASEGT. Deletions cut 3 bases from V and 0 bases from J, with 7 bases between. The CDR3 nucleotides are TGTGCCAGCAGTGACAGGGCGAGCACAGATACGCAGTATTTT. Its protein product is CASSDRASTDTQYF.

The chain carries TRBV19 and TRBJ1-1, with 7 bases fitting TRBD1. This CDR3 region has 13 residues. V gave up 10 bases and J gave up 2 bases; unmatched junction bases: 7. Germline CDR1 is LNHDA and CDR2 is SQIVND (reference sequence). The CDR3 DNA reads TGTGCCACCAGGGGACAGAGCAACACTGAAGCTTTCTTT. This codes for CATRGQSNTEAFF.

The chain employs TRBV21-1 and TRBJ2-7; the D call TRBD2 from the table was never checked on the DNA. TRBV21-1 is described as a pseudogene. This CDR3 has 15 residues. The CDR3 spells CASSNGRGGPYEQYF. CDR3 sequence (DNA): TGTGCCAGCAGCAATGGGAGGGGGGGACCCTACGAGCAGTACTTC.

This chain uses TRBV27 with TRBJ1-6; 8 bases fit TRBD1. The V gene's germline CDR1 is MNHEY and CDR2 SMNVEV (reference sequence). V trimming: 2 bases; J trimming: 8 bases; junction bases outside the gene matches: 5. This CDR3 is built from 15 residues. CDR3 nucleotides: TGTGCCAGCAGTTTAGACGACAGGGGTTATTCACCCCTCCACTTT. Translated, it gives CASSLDDRGYSPLHF.

This sequence joins TRBV5-1 and TRBJ2-5, with 10 bases matching TRBD1. The trim removed 3 bases at V and 4 bases at J, leaving 3 bases unmatched. Germline CDR1 is SGHRS and CDR2 is YFSETQ. The CDR3 contains 14 residues. The CDR3 protein is CASSSGQGGETQYF. The CDR3 nucleotides are TGCGCCAGCAGCTCCGGACAGGGGGGAGAGACCCAGTACTTC. Looking up the rest from reference TRBV5-1 and TRBJ2-5 gives the full variable domain: KAGVTQTPRYLIKTRGQQVTLSCSPISGHRSVSWYQQTPGQGLQFLFEYFSETQRNKGNFPGRFSGRQFSNSRSEMNVSTLELGDSALYLCASSSGQGGETQYFGPGTRLLVL.

The chain links TRBV6-5 to TRBJ1-4; D may be TRBD1 (6 bases). The germline gives CDR1 MNHEY, CDR2 SVGAGI. The CDR3 loop spans 14 amino acids. Between the trimmed V and J ends, which lost 5 bases and 5 bases, there was a span of 12 bases. In DNA form, the CDR3 reads TGTGCCAGCAGTCAACAGGGACTAAATGAAAAACTGTTTTTT. Its translation is CASSQQGLNEKLFF.

The rearrangement uses TRBV9 and TRBJ1-1; D gene unclear. Trimming left V 0 bases short and J 3 bases short, with 18 bases between. This CDR3 is 17 amino acids long. Germline CDR1 and CDR2: SGDLS and YYNGEE. The chain's CDR3 is CASSVAWGKPGDTEAFF. CDR3 DNA: TGTGCCAGCAGCGTAGCCTGGGGAAAACCTGGGGACACTGAAGCTTTCTTT.